This is a list of T cell receptor beta chains from one sample in a study of OX40 agonist ivuxolimab in advanced cancers. Data came from immunoSEQ multiplex PCR; TCRdb stores just in-frame clones and leaves some out. Of 65,000 to 85,000 clones in the sample, more than 90% were seen once. This sample comprised CD4+ or CD8+ T cells sorted from blood, obtained in a trial of the OX40 agonist ivuxolimab. These receptors all stem from an adult with an advanced solid tumor such as melanoma, head and neck, liver or kidney cancer. Both conserved end residues are part of each CDR3. The D gene is left open where the match is weak. A clone size is listed for some rows: how often the clone was seen (once, few, many), or a class if it is expanded.

v_call	d_call	clone_size	j_call	cdr3_nt	cdr3_aa
TRBV18	-	once	TRBJ1-1	TGTGCCAGCTCACCCAACCAGGACACTGAAGCTTTCTTT	CASSPNQDTEAFF
TRBV5-4	-	-	TRBJ2-7	TGTGCCAGCAGCCCTTCCAGCCCCTCCTACGAGCAGTACTTC	CASSPSSPSYEQYF
TRBV6-5	TRBD1	-	TRBJ1-5	TGTGCCAGCAGACAGGGGGCAGTGCAGCCCCAGCATTTT	CASRQGAVQPQHF
TRBV5-1	-	once	TRBJ1-1	TGCGCCAGCAGCTCCAGGGCAGGGTCAGTGGTGAACACTGAAGCTTTCTTT	CASSSRAGSVVNTEAFF
TRBV7-9	-	-	TRBJ2-7	TGTGCCAGCAGCAACTCAGCCTACGAGCAGTACTTC	CASSNSAYEQYF
TRBV7-3	-	-	TRBJ1-1	TGTGCCAGCAGCTTAAGCGCGGGGAACACTGAAGCTTTCTTT	CASSLSAGNTEAFF
TRBV2	TRBD1	-	TRBJ1-1	TGTGCCAGCATCGAAGGGGGCTGGGGTGAAGCTTTCTTT	CASIEGGWGEAFF
TRBV6-1	-	-	TRBJ2-7	TGTGCCAGCGAGGGGAACAGCTACGAGCAGTACTTC	CASEGNSYEQYF
TRBV30	-	-	TRBJ2-1	TGTGCCTGGAGTTCCCAGATGGAGCAGTTCTTC	CAWSSQMEQFF
TRBV10-3	-	-	TRBJ1-1	TGTGCCATCAGCCCAGGTAATACTGAAGCTTTCTTT	CAISPGNTEAFF
TRBV6-9	-	once	TRBJ2-7	TGTGCCAGCAGCGACGAGCGGAAGCAGTACTTC	CASSDERKQYF
TRBV29-1	TRBD1	-	TRBJ2-3	TGCAGCGTCCGACAGGGGGCGGCAGATACGCAGTATTTT	CSVRQGAADTQYF
TRBV30	-	-	TRBJ2-1	TGTGCCTGGAGTGTACAGGCTACCAACCTTTACAATGAGCAGTTCTTC	CAWSVQATNLYNEQFF
TRBV10-1	-	-	TRBJ2-2	TGCGCCAGCAGTGAGTCGAGATCTGGAGCGAACACCGGGGAGCTGTTTTTT	CASSESRSGANTGELFF
TRBV27	TRBD1	-	TRBJ1-6	TGTGCCAGCAGTTCCCAGCTGACAGGGACTAAACCAAGCTCCTATAATTCACCCCTCCACTTT	CASSSQLTGTKPSSYNSPLHF
TRBV18	-	-	TRBJ2-3	TGTGCCAGCTCACCGCTCTCTACAGATACGCAGTATTTT	CASSPLSTDTQYF
TRBV5-1	-	-	TRBJ1-1	TGCGCCAGCAGCGTAAGGCGGCAGGCAGGGGACGCTTTCTTT	CASSVRRQAGDAFF
TRBV30	TRBD2	-	TRBJ2-1	TGTGCCTGGGGGACTAGGCCGTATGAGCAGTTCTTC	CAWGTRPYEQFF
TRBV18	-	once	TRBJ2-6	TGTGCCAGCTCTCCGAACAGGGCTGCCTTGAGCTCTGGGGCCAACGTCCTGACTTTC	CASSPNRAALSSGANVLTF
TRBV7-3	TRBD1	few	TRBJ1-6	TGTGCCAGCAGCTTAACGAGCCCGGGACAGGGGTCGCATTCACCCCTCCACTTT	CASSLTSPGQGSHSPLHF
TRBV10-3	TRBD1	-	TRBJ1-6	TGTGCCATCAGTCCGAGCGGGACAGGGGAAAATTCACCCCTCCACTTT	CAISPSGTGENSPLHF
TRBV6-1	-	once	TRBJ2-7	TGTGCCAGCAGTGAAGGAGTGGACAGCTCCTACGAGCAGTACTTC	CASSEGVDSSYEQYF
TRBV9	-	-	TRBJ1-1	TGTGCCAGCAGCGTAGGATCGACCCCCGCTGAAGCTTTCTTT	CASSVGSTPAEAFF
TRBV18	-	-	TRBJ2-5	TGTGCCAGCTCACCAAACAGCGCCTCGGAGACCCAGTACTTC	CASSPNSASETQYF
TRBV6-1	TRBD1	-	TRBJ1-2	TGTGCCATGTCGGGACAGGGACACTATGGCTACACCTTC	CAMSGQGHYGYTF
TRBV6-1	-	-	TRBJ1-3	TGTGCCAGCAGTTTCGGAGACACCATATATTTT	CASSFGDTIYF
TRBV5-1	-	-	TRBJ2-7	TGCGCCAGCCACTTGACAGGCTCCTACGAGCAGTACTTC	CASHLTGSYEQYF
TRBV6-5	-	-	TRBJ2-2	TGTGCCAGCAGCCAGGAGGACCTACGGGCCGGGGAGCTGTTTTTT	CASSQEDLRAGELFF
TRBV7-8	-	once	TRBJ1-1	TGTGCCAGCTCAAGTCGGGGGGCGCTAAACACTGAAGCTTTCTTT	CASSSRGALNTEAFF
TRBV7-2	-	-	TRBJ1-3	TGTGCCAGCAGCTTAACTAGGGACCCAGCTGGAAACACCATATATTTT	CASSLTRDPAGNTIYF
TRBV5-6	-	-	TRBJ1-2	TGTGCCAGCAGCCAGGAGGAATATGGCTACACCTTC	CASSQEEYGYTF
TRBV18	-	-	TRBJ1-2	TGTGCCAGCTCACCAGGTCCCCTAGGGGACTATGGCTACACCTTC	CASSPGPLGDYGYTF
TRBV6-1	-	-	TRBJ2-3	TGTGCCAGCAGTCCCGGGGGCGCCACAGATACGCAGTATTTT	CASSPGGATDTQYF
TRBV6-5	-	-	TRBJ2-7	TGTGCCAGCAGTTACTCAGTAACGGGAGCCGGCTACGAGCAGTACTTC	CASSYSVTGAGYEQYF
TRBV18	-	-	TRBJ2-7	TGTGCCAGCTCACCAAGTGATGGAAACGAGCAGTACTTC	CASSPSDGNEQYF
TRBV27	-	-	TRBJ2-7	TGTGCCAGCAGTCCCCTATCCGGGACAAGTTACGAGCAGTACTTC	CASSPLSGTSYEQYF
TRBV19	-	-	TRBJ2-2	TGTGCCAGTAGTATAGTACAAAACACCGGGGAGCTGTTTTTT	CASSIVQNTGELFF
TRBV25-1	-	-	TRBJ1-6	TGTGCCAACACCGACGGACAGTCCGCTACTTCGCCCCTCCACTTT	CANTDGQSATSPLHF
TRBV29-1	TRBD2	-	TRBJ2-1	TGCAGCGCGGGGGGACTAGCGGGAGCCAATGAGCAGTTCTTC	CSAGGLAGANEQFF
TRBV6-5	-	-	TRBJ1-1	TGTGCCAGCAGTTACATAGGGAACACTGAAGCTTTCTTT	CASSYIGNTEAFF
TRBV11-2	TRBD2	-	TRBJ2-7	TGTGCCAGCAGCTTGGGCCGTATCCTAGCGGGAGGTTCCTACGAGCAGTACTTC	CASSLGRILAGGSYEQYF
TRBV11-2	TRBD2	-	TRBJ2-7	TGTGCCAGCAGCTTAGACCCCACCGGGGGGTCCTACGAGCAGTACTTC	CASSLDPTGGSYEQYF
TRBV6-5	-	-	TRBJ2-2	TGTGCCAGCAGTTACGGGGTCCTGGGTCCCGGGGAGCTGTTTTTT	CASSYGVLGPGELFF
TRBV10-3	-	-	TRBJ1-5	TGTGCCAGCCGGGACACAAATCAGCCCCAGCATTTT	CASRDTNQPQHF
TRBV7-3	-	-	TRBJ2-7	TGTGCCAGCAGCTTAAATACAAACTACGAGCAGTACTTC	CASSLNTNYEQYF
TRBV29-1	-	-	TRBJ1-1	TGCAGCGTTATATCGGGGGCGAGCACTGAAGCTTTCTTT	CSVISGASTEAFF
TRBV19	TRBD1	-	TRBJ2-3	TGTGCCAGTGGGACAGGTGGGGCAGATACGCAGTATTTT	CASGTGGADTQYF
TRBV4-2	-	-	TRBJ1-4	TGTGCCAGCAGCCAAGCAACCGGGTCAACTAATGAAAAACTGTTTTTT	CASSQATGSTNEKLFF
TRBV5-4	-	-	TRBJ1-4	TGTGCCAGCAGCCCTACGGGCACTAATGAAAAACTGTTTTTT	CASSPTGTNEKLFF
TRBV18	TRBD2	-	TRBJ2-1	TGTGCCAGCTCTAAGATTTCGACTAGCGGGGGGTACAATGAGCAGTTCTTC	CASSKISTSGGYNEQFF